Presented here are 10 T cell receptor beta chains from one specimen sequenced in a study of human T cells and chemical hapten exposure. One entry per CDR3 protein results from TCRdb running MiXCR on the RACE reads. The sample yields 55,000 to 75,000 distinct CDR3 sequences, 6.7% seen once. Time point described: pre-sensitization, week 0. Treatment noted: therapeutic diphenylcyclopropenone sensitization with weekly scalp DPC. The source material was whole blood, sampled in connection with sensitization to the hapten diphenylcyclopropenone (DPC). These TCRs come from a woman aged 30 to 39 with alopecia areata. Some clones in this sample may be carry-over from other donors' samples.

This clonotype was counted ten times or more. This rearrangement joins TRBV20-1 to TRBJ1-1; TRBD1 is a possible D gene (5 bases). There are 11 residues in the CDR3. Germline CDR1 and CDR2: DFQATT and SNEGSKA (reference sequence). V was cut by 5 bases and J by 7 bases, with 11 bases left in between. In DNA, the CDR3 is TGCAGTGCTTACACGGGGGTTGAAGCTTTCTTT. Translation: CSAYTGVEAFF.

Points on this clonotype: A much larger clonotype is one base distant, so this may be a read error. The V gene is TRBV5-4, the J gene TRBJ2-5, with 7 bases aligning to TRBD1. The germline CDR1 and CDR2 sequences are SGHNT and YYREEE (reference sequence). The CDR3 totals 14 residues. The CDR3 reads CAGSAGTAQETQYF. CDR3 coding DNA: TGTGCCGGCAGCGCTGGGACAGCCCAAGAGACCCAGTACTTC.

In its sample, this clonotype was seen many times. The chain uses TRBV5-8 and TRBJ1-6, with D hard to call. The germline gives CDR1 SGHTS, CDR2 YDEGEE. Trimming shortened V by 2 bases and J by 7 bases, and 10 bases separated the two germline ends. CDR3 length: 14 amino acids. The CDR3 bases are TGTGCCAGCAGCTTACGAAGCAAGAATTCACCCCTCCACTTT. It yields the protein CASSLRSKNSPLHF.

This clonotype has a count of ten or more. The V call is TRBV11-2, the J call TRBJ2-1; D not resolved. The V end was cut by 5 bases, the J end by 5 bases, with 13 bases between. The CDR3 has 14 amino acids. Germline-derived CDR1 and CDR2 are SGHAT and FQNNGV. CDR3 sequence (DNA): TGTGCCAGCAGCCGGGCGGATTCGGACAATGAGCAGTTCTTC. It encodes CASSRADSDNEQFF.

This clonotype was seen repeatedly, ten times or more. The chain links TRBV7-9 to TRBJ1-1; unclear D gene. Per the germline V gene, CDR1 is SEHNR and CDR2 is FQNEAQ (reference sequence). This CDR3 is built from 14 residues. Trimming left V 0 bases short and J 0 bases short, with 5 bases between. CDR3 nucleotides: TGTGCCAGCAGCTTAGCTCTCATGAACACTGAAGCTTTCTTT. Its protein product is CASSLALMNTEAFF.

At least ten counts were recorded for this clonotype. This chain uses TRBV6-5 with TRBJ1-2; 9 nucleotides line up with TRBD1. The germline gives CDR1 MNHEY, CDR2 SVGAGI. Trimming at V came to 8 bases and at J to 4 bases, leaving 8 bases not matched to a gene. There are 14 residues in the CDR3. The CDR3 DNA reads as TGTGCCAGCCGCTCGGGACAGGGCCTCTATGGCTACACCTTC. It codes for CASRSGQGLYGYTF.

This clonotype was found once. The CDR3 nucleotides read TGTGCCAGCAGCTTAAACAGCGGGGGGGCCGGCGGGGAGCTGTTTTTT. It codes for CASSLNSGGAGGELFF. The chain carries TRBV7-3 and TRBJ2-2, with 10 bases lining up with TRBD2. This CDR3 comprises 16 residues. CDR1 SGHTA and CDR2 FQGTGA come from the germline V gene. The ends lost 1 base at V and 7 bases at J; junction bases unmatched: 6. Full variable domain (remainder filled in from reference TRBV7-3 and TRBJ2-2): GAGVSQTPSNKVTEKGKYVELRCDPISGHTALYWYRQSLGQGPEFLIYFQGTGAADDSGLPNDRFFAVRPEGSVSTLKIQRTERGDSAVYLCASSLNSGGAGGELFFGEGSRLTVL.

In its sample, this clonotype was seen many times. The V gene is TRBV2, the J gene TRBJ1-1; D is possibly TRBD1 (6 bases). The CDR3 is made up of 14 amino acids. Looked up from germline, CDR1 is SNHLY and CDR2 is FYNNEI. The V gene lost 5 bases and the J gene lost 3 bases, with 13 bases spanning the gap. For the CDR3, the DNA is TGTGCCAGCAGTCAACAGGGATTGGACACTGAAGCTTTCTTT. Protein product: CASSQQGLDTEAFF.

This clonotype was seen many times. The V call is TRBV7-2, the J call TRBJ2-5, with D possibly being TRBD2 (5 bases). V was shortened by 3 bases and J by 6 bases, with 8 bases between the two germline ends. Germline assignment: CDR1 SGHTA and CDR2 FQGNSA. The CDR3 loop spans 12 amino acids. The CDR3 DNA follows: TGTGCCAGCAGCTTGGCTAGCCAGACCCAGTACTTC. Translating it yields CASSLASQTQYF.

The table lists this clonotype with many counts. The rearrangement joins TRBV14 to TRBJ2-3, with TRBD1 matching over 9 bases. The germline V gene has CDR1 SGHDN and CDR2 FVKESK. The CDR3 sequence is 15 residues long. Losses at the gene ends were 4 bases for V and 6 bases for J; bases not matched to a gene: 8. CDR3 region: CASSPGQGNGDTQYF. The CDR3 DNA sequence: TGTGCCAGCAGCCCTGGACAGGGGAATGGTGATACGCAGTATTTT. Complete variable domain (other parts from reference TRBV14 and TRBJ2-3): EAGVTQFPSHSVIEKGQTVTLRCDPISGHDNLYWYRRVMGKEIKFLLHFVKESKQDESGMPNNRFLAERTGGTYSTLKVQPAELEDSGVYFCASSPGQGNGDTQYFGPGTRLTVL.